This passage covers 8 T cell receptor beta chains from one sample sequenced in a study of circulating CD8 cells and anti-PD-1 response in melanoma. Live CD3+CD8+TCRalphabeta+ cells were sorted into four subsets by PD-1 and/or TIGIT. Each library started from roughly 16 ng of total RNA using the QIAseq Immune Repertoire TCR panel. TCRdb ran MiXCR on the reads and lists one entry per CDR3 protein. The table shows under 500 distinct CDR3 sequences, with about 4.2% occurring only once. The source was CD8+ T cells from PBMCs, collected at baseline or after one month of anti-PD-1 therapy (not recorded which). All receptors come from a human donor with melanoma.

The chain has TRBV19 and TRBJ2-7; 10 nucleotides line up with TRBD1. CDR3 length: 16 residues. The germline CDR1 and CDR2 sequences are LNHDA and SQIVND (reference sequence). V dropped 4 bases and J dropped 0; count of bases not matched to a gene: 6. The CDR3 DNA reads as TGTGCCAGTAGTACTGGAAGGACAGGGGGCTCCTACGAGCAGTACTTC. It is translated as CASSTGRTGGSYEQYF.

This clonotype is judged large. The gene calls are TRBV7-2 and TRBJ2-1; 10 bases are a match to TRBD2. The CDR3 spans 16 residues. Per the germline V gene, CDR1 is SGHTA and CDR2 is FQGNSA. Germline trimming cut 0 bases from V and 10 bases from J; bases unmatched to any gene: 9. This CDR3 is CASSLAQASGGREQFF. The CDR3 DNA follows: TGTGCCAGCAGCTTAGCGCAGGCTAGCGGGGGCAGGGAGCAGTTCTTC.

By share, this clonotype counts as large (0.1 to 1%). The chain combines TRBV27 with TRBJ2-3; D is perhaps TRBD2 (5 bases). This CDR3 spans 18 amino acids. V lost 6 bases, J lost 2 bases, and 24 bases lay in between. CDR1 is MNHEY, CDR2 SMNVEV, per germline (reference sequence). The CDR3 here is CASSPTDGPHGNTDTQYF. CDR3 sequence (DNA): TGTGCCAGCAGCCCGACGGACGGACCGCACGGGAACACAGATACGCAGTATTTT.

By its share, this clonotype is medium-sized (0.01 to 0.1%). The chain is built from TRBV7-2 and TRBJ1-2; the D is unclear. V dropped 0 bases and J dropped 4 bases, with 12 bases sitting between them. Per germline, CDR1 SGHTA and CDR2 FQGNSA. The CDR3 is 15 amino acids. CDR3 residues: CASSLASTESYGYTF. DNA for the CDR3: TGTGCCAGCAGCTTAGCCTCCACAGAGTCCTATGGCTACACCTTC.

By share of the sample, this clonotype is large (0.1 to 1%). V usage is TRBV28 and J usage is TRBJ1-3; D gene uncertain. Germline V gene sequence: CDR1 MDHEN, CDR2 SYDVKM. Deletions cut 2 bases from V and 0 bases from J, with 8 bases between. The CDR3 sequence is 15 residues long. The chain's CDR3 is CASSLNSVSGNTIYF. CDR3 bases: TGTGCCAGCAGTTTAAACTCCGTCTCTGGAAACACCATATATTTT. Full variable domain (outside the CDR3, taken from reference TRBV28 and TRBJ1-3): DVKVTQSSRYLVKRTGEKVFLECVQDMDHENMFWYRQDPGLGLRLIYFSYDVKMKEKGDIPEGYSVSREKKERFSLILESASTNQTSMYLCASSLNSVSGNTIYFGEGSWLTVV.

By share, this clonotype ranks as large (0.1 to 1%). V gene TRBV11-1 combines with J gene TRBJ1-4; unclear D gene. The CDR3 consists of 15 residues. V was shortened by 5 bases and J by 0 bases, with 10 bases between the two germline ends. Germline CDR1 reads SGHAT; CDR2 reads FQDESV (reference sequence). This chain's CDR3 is CASSHGKATNEKLFF. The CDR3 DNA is TGTGCCAGCAGCCACGGTAAAGCAACTAATGAAAAACTGTTTTTT.

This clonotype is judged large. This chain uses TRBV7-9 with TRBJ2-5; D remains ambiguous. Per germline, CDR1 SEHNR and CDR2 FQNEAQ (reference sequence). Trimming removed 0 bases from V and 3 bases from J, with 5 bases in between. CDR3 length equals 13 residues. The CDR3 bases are TGTGCCAGCAGCTTAGCCAGCAAAGAGACCCAGTACTTC. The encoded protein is CASSLASKETQYF.

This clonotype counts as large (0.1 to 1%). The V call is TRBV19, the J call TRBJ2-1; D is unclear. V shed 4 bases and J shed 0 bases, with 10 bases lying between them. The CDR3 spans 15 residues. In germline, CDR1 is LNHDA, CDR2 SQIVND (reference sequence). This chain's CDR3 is CASSTSLASYNEQFF. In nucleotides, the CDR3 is TGTGCCAGTAGTACTTCACTGGCCTCCTACAATGAGCAGTTCTTC.